Listed here are 20 T cell receptor beta chains from one sample, sequenced in a study of neoadjuvant nivolumab and ipilimumab in lung cancer. The protocol was immunoSEQ multiplex PCR, while the TCRdb copy is restricted to in-frame clones and leaves out a portion. The sample lists about 26,000 clones; approximately 84% were seen once. The source was peripheral blood, collected before neoadjuvant nivolumab, alone or with ipilimumab. The source of these receptors is an adult with non-small cell lung cancer.

This clone has only one observation. The J gene is TRBJ2-2, the V gene TRBV2; 12 positions match TRBD1. Germline CDR1 SNHLY, CDR2 FYNNEI. This CDR3 region has 16 residues. V shed 6 bases, J shed 7 bases, and the junction held 9 bases outside the gene matches. CDR3 amino acids: CASSGLGQGAGGELFF. The CDR3 coding sequence is TGTGCCAGCAGCGGTCTGGGACAGGGGGCCGGCGGGGAGCTGTTTTTT.

The rearrangement links TRBV6-1 to TRBJ2-5; D may be TRBD1 or TRBD2 (5 bases each). From germline, CDR1 is MNHNS and CDR2 SASEGT. V was trimmed by 10 bases and J by 5 bases, leaving 20 bases between them. The CDR3 extends over 14 amino acids. The CDR3 loop is CATVLGVLEETQYF. CDR3 bases: TGTGCCACGGTTCTGGGGGTACTAGAGGAGACCCAGTACTTC.

The CDR3 DNA reads as TGTGCCAGCAGCGTAACACAGGGTAGGGAATCACCCCTCCACTTT. This gives the protein CASSVTQGRESPLHF. The rearrangement links TRBV7-2 to TRBJ1-6, with D maybe TRBD1 (6 bases). V lost 5 bases and J lost 10, with 18 bases in between. CDR1 is SGHTA and CDR2 is FQGNSA in the germline V gene. The CDR3 has 15 residues.

The chain couples TRBV5-6 to TRBJ1-3; D unclear. Trimming pared 6 bases from V and 4 bases from J, leaving 14 bases between. CDR1 is SGHDT, CDR2 YYEEEE, per germline. This CDR3 spans 14 amino acids. DNA for the CDR3: TGTGCCAGCAACCCAATAATGCAAGGAAACACCATATATTTT. Protein: CASNPIMQGNTIYF.

The chain combines TRBV11-2 with TRBJ2-3, with D perhaps matching TRBD1 (6 bases). Trimming took 5 bases from V and 0 from J, leaving 15 bases between them. There are 16 residues in the CDR3. CDR1 and CDR2 from the germline V gene are SGHAT and FQNNGV. CDR3 bases: TGTGCCAGCAGCCAGCAGGGCGACAGGAGCACAGATACGCAGTATTTT. Protein product: CASSQQGDRSTDTQYF.

V usage is TRBV9 and J usage is TRBJ1-4, with D tentatively TRBD1 (5 bases). CDR1 SGDLS and CDR2 YYNGEE come from the germline V gene. The CDR3 has 16 residues. V lost 3 bases and J lost 5, with 17 bases in between. The CDR3 loop reads CASSEEEGTYNEKLFF. CDR3 DNA sequence: TGTGCCAGCAGCGAGGAAGAAGGGACTTACAATGAAAAACTGTTTTTT.

CDR3 residues: CASSPQGETEAFF. The CDR3 bases are TGTGCCAGCTCACCACAGGGCGAGACTGAAGCTTTCTTT. The chain links TRBV18 to TRBJ1-1, with unresolved D. The CDR3 contains 13 residues. The ends were cut back, 1 base at V and 5 bases at J, with 8 bases in the middle. Germline V gene data show CDR1 as KGHSH and CDR2 as LQKENI.

The chain combines TRBV7-2 with TRBJ1-5, with D unclear. The germline CDR1 and CDR2 sequences are SGHTA and FQGNSA. Trimming left V 5 bases short and J 0 bases short, with 5 bases between. The CDR3 covers 13 residues. The CDR3 is CASSRDSNQPQHF. Written as DNA, the CDR3 is TGTGCCAGCAGCCGTGATAGCAATCAGCCCCAGCATTTT.

This clone showed up just once. The chain has TRBV6-6 and TRBJ1-1, with 7 bases lining up with TRBD1. V was pared by 6 bases and J by 4 bases, with 2 bases of the junction left unmatched. Germline V lookup: CDR1 MNHNY, CDR2 SVGAGI (reference sequence). This CDR3 region has 12 residues. CDR3 loop: CASRNRGTEAFF. The CDR3 DNA is TGTGCCAGCAGGAACAGGGGCACTGAAGCTTTCTTT.

This chain links TRBV4-1 with TRBJ1-4; no clear D gene. V was clipped by 2 bases and J by 1 base, with 8 bases between them. CDR1 MGHRA and CDR2 YSYEKL come from the germline V gene. This CDR3 comprises 15 residues. In nucleotides, the CDR3 is TGCGCCAGCAGCCAACTCCAGCTAACTAATGAAAAACTGTTTTTT. Amino acids: CASSQLQLTNEKLFF.

The chain is built from TRBV19 and TRBJ1-5; D gene uncertain. Germline-derived CDR1 and CDR2 are LNHDA and SQIVND (reference sequence). The length of the CDR3 is 13 residues. Trimming took off 3 bases at V and 4 bases at J, with 7 bases between the two ends. The CDR3 DNA follows: TGTGCCAGTAGTATGCAGGAAAATCAGCCCCAGCATTTT. It translates to CASSMQENQPQHF.

The chain joins TRBV6-1 to TRBJ1-2; D uncertain. V was shortened by 3 bases and J by 2 bases, with 4 bases between the two germline ends. The CDR3 length is 12 residues. Germline loops: CDR1 MNHNS, CDR2 SASEGT. The CDR3 reads CASSERNYGYTF. For the CDR3, the DNA is TGTGCCAGCAGTGAGAGGAACTATGGCTACACCTTC.

The chain carries TRBV18 and TRBJ2-2, with D uncertain. Germline V gene lookup returns CDR1 KGHSH and CDR2 LQKENI. The CDR3 spans 14 residues. Trimming took 1 base from V and 6 from J, leaving 9 bases between them. CDR3 in amino acids: CASSPQREAGELFF. The CDR3 region has the DNA TGTGCCAGCTCACCACAACGAGAGGCCGGGGAGCTGTTTTTT.

The CDR3 DNA is TGTGCCAGCAGTCCCGGGGACACCCTGAGAGATGGCTACACCTTC. Its protein is CASSPGDTLRDGYTF. V usage is TRBV9 and J usage is TRBJ1-2, with a weak D call TRBD1 (6 bases). This CDR3 region has 15 residues. The V end lost 5 bases, the J end lost 6 bases, and 20 bases lay between the germline ends. Germline assignment: CDR1 SGDLS and CDR2 YYNGEE.

This clone appeared a few times. The chain is built from TRBV15 and TRBJ1-6, with unresolved D. V was shortened by 3 bases and J by 5 bases, with 17 bases between the two germline ends. The CDR3 covers 17 residues. The germline V gene has CDR1 LNHNV and CDR2 YYDKDF (reference sequence). DNA of the CDR3: TGTGCCACCAGCAGCTGGCCGTTAAGAGGAAATAATTCACCCCTCCACTTT. Its translation: CATSSWPLRGNNSPLHF.

The V call is TRBV19, the J call TRBJ2-1, with 8 nucleotides matching TRBD2. This CDR3 is 15 amino acids long. Germline V gene data show CDR1 as LNHDA and CDR2 as SQIVND (reference sequence). Unmatched junction bases numbered 5, after V lost 5 bases and J lost 2 bases. CDR3 loop: CASSQPAGAYNEQFF. In DNA form, the CDR3 reads TGTGCCAGTAGTCAACCAGCGGGGGCCTACAATGAGCAGTTCTTC.

This chain connects TRBV6-5 to TRBJ2-7; weak D call: TRBD1 (5 bases). Trimming cost V 6 bases and J 2 bases, with 17 bases left between them. This CDR3 is 15 amino acids long. From germline, CDR1 is MNHEY and CDR2 SVGAGI. The CDR3 loop is CASSEQAGGTYEQYF. In DNA form, the CDR3 reads TGTGCCAGCAGCGAACAGGCAGGTGGAACCTACGAGCAGTACTTC.

J is TRBJ2-7 and V is TRBV7-6; 9 positions match TRBD2. This CDR3 is 15 amino acids long. V lost 1 base to trimming and J lost 5 bases; unmatched junction nucleotides: 6. Germline CDR1 reads SGHVS; CDR2 reads FNYEAQ. This CDR3 is CASSLVGGGVDEQYF. For the CDR3, the DNA is TGTGCCAGCAGCTTAGTAGGCGGGGGGGTCGACGAGCAGTACTTC.

CDR3 sequence: CASSSGVLEQFF. DNA of the CDR3: TGTGCCAGCAGCTCAGGGGTCCTTGAGCAGTTCTTC. The chain couples TRBV7-9 to TRBJ2-1; TRBD1 might be the D (6 bases). Trimming took off 4 bases at V and 9 bases at J, with 10 bases between the two ends. CDR3 size: 12 residues. CDR1 and CDR2 from the germline V gene are SEHNR and FQNEAQ (reference sequence).

This rearrangement joins TRBV10-3 to TRBJ2-3; TRBD2 might be the D (6 bases). The CDR3 sequence is 14 residues long. CDR1 is ENHRY and CDR2 is SYGVKD in the germline V gene. V lost 8 bases and J 1 base, leaving 13 bases between the germline ends. The CDR3 reads CAIEAGLGTDTQYF. The CDR3 nucleotides read TGTGCCATCGAGGCGGGGCTTGGCACAGATACGCAGTATTTT.